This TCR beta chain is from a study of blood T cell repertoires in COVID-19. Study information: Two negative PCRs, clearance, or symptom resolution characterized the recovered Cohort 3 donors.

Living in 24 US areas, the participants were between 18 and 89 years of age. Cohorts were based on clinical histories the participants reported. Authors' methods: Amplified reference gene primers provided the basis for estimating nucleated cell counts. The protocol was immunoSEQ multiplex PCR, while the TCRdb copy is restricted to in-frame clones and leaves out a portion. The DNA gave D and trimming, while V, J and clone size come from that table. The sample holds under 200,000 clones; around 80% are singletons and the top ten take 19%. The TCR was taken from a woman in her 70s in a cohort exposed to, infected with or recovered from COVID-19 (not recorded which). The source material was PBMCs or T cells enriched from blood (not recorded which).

CDR3 residues: CASSLRAGEGQPQHF. The CDR3 DNA follows: TGCGCCAGCAGCTTGAGGGCAGGGGAGGGTCAGCCCCAGCATTTT. The gene calls are TRBV5-1 and TRBJ1-5, with D perhaps TRBD1 (6 bases). The germline V gene encodes CDR1 SGHRS and CDR2 YFSETQ. The length of the CDR3 is 15 residues. V was clipped by 1 base and J by 6 bases, with 14 bases between them. Filled out from reference TRBV5-1 and TRBJ1-5, the complete variable domain reads KAGVTQTPRYLIKTRGQQVTLSCSPISGHRSVSWYQQTPGQGLQFLFEYFSETQRNKGNFPGRFSGRQFSNSRSEMNVSTLELGDSALYLCASSLRAGEGQPQHFGDGTRLSIL.